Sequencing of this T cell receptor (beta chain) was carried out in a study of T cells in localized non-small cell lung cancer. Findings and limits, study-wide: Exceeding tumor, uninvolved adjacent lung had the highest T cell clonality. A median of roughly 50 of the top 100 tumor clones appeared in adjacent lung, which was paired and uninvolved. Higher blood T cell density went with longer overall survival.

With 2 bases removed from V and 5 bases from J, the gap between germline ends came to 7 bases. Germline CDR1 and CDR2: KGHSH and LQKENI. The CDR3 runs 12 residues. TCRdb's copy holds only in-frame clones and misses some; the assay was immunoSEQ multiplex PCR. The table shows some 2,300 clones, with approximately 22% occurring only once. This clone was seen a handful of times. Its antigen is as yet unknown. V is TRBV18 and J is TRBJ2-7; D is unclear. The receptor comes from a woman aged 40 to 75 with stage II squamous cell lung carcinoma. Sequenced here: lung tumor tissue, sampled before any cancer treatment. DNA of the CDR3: TGTGCCAGCTCACCAGGCATGGACGAGCAGTACTTC. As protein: CASSPGMDEQYF.